The sequence of this T cell receptor (beta chain) was determined in a study of OX40 agonist ivuxolimab in advanced cancers. Regarding the complete study: Ivuxolimab was an agonistic, fully human IgG2 monoclonal antibody directed against OX40 (CD134), a costimulatory receptor. Intravenous ivuxolimab was administered to patients every 2 weeks at six dose levels: 0.01, 0.1, 0.3, 1.5, 3 and 10 mg/kg. Of the roughly 52 dose-escalation patients, hepatocellular carcinoma was present in roughly 19, melanoma in some 15, renal cell carcinoma in 9 and head and neck cancer in 9. In the dose-escalation cohort, 82.7% of patients were male, and the mean age was approximately 60 years with a range of about 20 to 80. Prior anti-PD-1, anti-PD-L1 or anti-CTLA-4 therapy was permitted, and 35% to 40% of dose-escalation patients had received checkpoint inhibitors. Partial responses were achieved by three dose-escalation patients, of whom one had hepatocellular carcinoma and two had cutaneous melanoma. The purpose of peripheral TCRbeta sequencing was to test whether ivuxolimab changed TCR sequence diversity and led to clonal T-cell expansion. The paper covers the monotherapy dose-escalation part of the phase I ivuxolimab trial, which included N of about 51 patients. Paper-wide results and their limitations: After ivuxolimab, CD8+ T cells had more expanded clones than CD4+ T cells on average. In the 0.1-3.0 mg/kg groups, partial responders were among the patients with the lowest normalized peripheral clonal expansion, particularly in CD8+ T cells. Low levels of normalized T-cell clonal expansion were also seen in some patients who did not respond. The antigen specificity of the peripheral T cells that underwent clonal expansion was not determined. At doses of 0.1 to 3.0 mg/kg, clonal expansion of both CD4+ and CD8+ blood T cells was observed from baseline to week 6.

To sequence the TCRbeta CDR3 region, genomic DNA was isolated from the sorted cells. The immunoSEQ Assay was used to sequence the TCRbeta CDR3 regions. Entries here come from immuneACCESS through TCRdb and include only in-frame sequences with V and J called. Some clones fail to appear in such tables; in the studies checked, an unresolved V gene covers under half of the shortfall, and the cause of the remainder is unknown. This sample is represented by fewer than 55,000 clones; 85% to 90% of them were singletons. The leading ten clones occupy more than 1.5% of the sample. The trial excluded patients who had a history of autoimmune disease or who were on systemic immunosuppression. Peripheral blood for TCR sequencing was collected from all dose cohorts at baseline, on cycle 4 day 1, and on cycle 7 day 1. Samples were obtained from an open-label, multicenter, first-in-human phase I dose-escalation trial of ivuxolimab. Adults with locally advanced or metastatic melanoma, renal cell, hepatocellular, or head and neck squamous cell carcinoma were enrolled in the trial. Before TCR sequencing, CD4+ T cells and CD8+ T cells from peripheral blood were sorted into separate populations.

V is clipped by 6 bases and J by 7 bases, and the sequence between their germline boundaries is 12 bases long. Including cysteine and phenylalanine, the CDR3 has 12 amino acids. Of the read, only the CDR3 DNA is kept; its 36 bases are in frame from base 1. From a lookup of the germline V gene (reference sequence), CDR1 and CDR2 are MNHEY and SMNVEV. This clone is judged medium-sized (0.01 to 0.1%). Its antigen remains undetermined. Per-nucleotide qualities are absent, and no much larger clonotype sits a single base away. The starting material was CD4+ or CD8+ T cells sorted from blood, obtained in a trial of the OX40 agonist ivuxolimab. This receptor was taken from an adult with an advanced solid tumor such as melanoma, head and neck, liver or kidney cancer. This receptor chain uses TRBV27 and TRBJ1-1; the D gene is unclear. The bases are TGTGCCAGCAGGGACCCCCTCGATGAAGCTTTCTTT. Translation gives CASRDPLDEAFF.